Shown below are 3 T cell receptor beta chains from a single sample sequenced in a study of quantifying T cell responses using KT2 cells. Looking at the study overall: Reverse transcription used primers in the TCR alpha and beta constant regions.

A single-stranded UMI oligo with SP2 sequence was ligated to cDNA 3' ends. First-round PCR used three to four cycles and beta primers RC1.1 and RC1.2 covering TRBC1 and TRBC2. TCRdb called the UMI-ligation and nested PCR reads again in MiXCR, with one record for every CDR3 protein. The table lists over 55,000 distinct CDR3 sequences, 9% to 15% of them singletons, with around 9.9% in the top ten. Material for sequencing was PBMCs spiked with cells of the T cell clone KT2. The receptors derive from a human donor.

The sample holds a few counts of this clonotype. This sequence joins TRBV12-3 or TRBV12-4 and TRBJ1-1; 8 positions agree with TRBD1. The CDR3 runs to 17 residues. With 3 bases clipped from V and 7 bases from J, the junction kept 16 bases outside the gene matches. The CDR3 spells CASSLASRDRPAGEAFF. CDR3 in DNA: TGTGCCAGCAGTTTGGCCTCCCGGGACAGGCCCGCGGGTGAAGCTTTCTTT.

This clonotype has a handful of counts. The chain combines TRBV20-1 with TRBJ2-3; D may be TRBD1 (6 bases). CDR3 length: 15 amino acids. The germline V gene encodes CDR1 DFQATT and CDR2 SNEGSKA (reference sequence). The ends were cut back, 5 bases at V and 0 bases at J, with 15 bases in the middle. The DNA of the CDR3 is TGCAGTGCTTCCCGGGGACACACTAGCACAGATACGCAGTATTTT. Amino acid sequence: CSASRGHTSTDTQYF.

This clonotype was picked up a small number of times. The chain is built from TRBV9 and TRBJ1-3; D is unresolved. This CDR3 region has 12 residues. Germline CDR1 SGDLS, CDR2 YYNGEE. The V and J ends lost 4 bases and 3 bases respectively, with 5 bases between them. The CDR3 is CASSNSGNTIYF. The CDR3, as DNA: TGTGCCAGCAGCAACAGTGGAAACACCATATATTTT. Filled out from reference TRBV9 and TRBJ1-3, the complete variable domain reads DSGVTQTPKHLITATGQRVTLRCSPRSGDLSVYWYQQSLDQGLQFLIQYYNGEERAKGNILERFSAQQFPDLHSELNLSSLELGDSALYFCASSNSGNTIYFGEGSWLTVV.